This is a list of T cell receptor beta chains from one sample in a study of beta chain features in type 1 diabetes. Repertoires were generated with immunoSEQ multiplex PCR, while TCRdb's copy carries only in-frame clones and drops some. The top ten clones hold about 0.05% of a sample with 250,000 or so clones, approximately 70% of them seen once. Material: naive CD4+ T cells from blood. Receptor source: a man aged 25-45 years in good health. CDR3s include the opening cysteine and the closing phenylalanine or tryptophan. A D gene is named only where the DNA matches it firmly. Expanded clones are given a class, and other clones once, few, many or no size at all.

clone_size d_call j_call v_call cdr3_aa cdr3_nt
- - TRBJ2-7 TRBV29-1 CSVGDGSYEQYF TGCAGCGTTGGGGACGGCTCCTACGAGCAGTACTTC
- - TRBJ2-7 TRBV30 CAWSGGKGSEQYF TGTGCCTGGAGTGGCGGTAAGGGGTCCGAGCAGTACTTC
few - TRBJ1-1 TRBV2 CASSELGANTEAFF TGTGCCAGCAGTGAACTGGGGGCCAACACTGAAGCTTTCTTT
- - TRBJ2-1 TRBV4-3 CASSQDRLVGEQFF TGCGCCAGCAGCCAAGACCGACTAGTAGGCGAGCAGTTCTTC
once - TRBJ1-4 TRBV30 CAWSEGKLFF TGTGCCTGGAGCGAAGGGAAACTGTTTTTT
- TRBD2 TRBJ2-4 TRBV28 CASSSTGTSGIGNIQYF TGTGCCAGCAGCTCCACCGGGACTAGCGGGATTGGGAACATTCAGTACTTC
few TRBD2 TRBJ2-5 TRBV30 CAWTGTSGETQYF TGTGCCTGGACAGGGACTAGCGGAGAGACCCAGTACTTC
- - TRBJ1-2 TRBV20-1 CSVVDSKGYTF TGCAGTGTTGTGGACTCTAAGGGCTACACCTTC
few - TRBJ2-1 TRBV14 CASSPALRTGRDEQFF TGTGCCAGCAGCCCCGCCTTGCGGACCGGTAGGGATGAGCAGTTCTTC
- - TRBJ1-2 TRBV19 CASCRSGANYGYTF TGTGCCAGTTGTAGGAGCGGAGCTAACTATGGCTACACCTTC
- TRBD2 TRBJ2-1 TRBV7-9 CASSSPGGWSNEQFF TGTGCCAGCAGCTCCCCGGGGGGATGGAGCAATGAGCAGTTCTTC
- - TRBJ2-5 TRBV28 CASSLGRAGSETQYF TGTGCCAGCAGTTTGGGACGCGCCGGATCAGAGACCCAGTACTTC
- - TRBJ1-1 TRBV4-1 CASSLITGTRDTEAFF TGCGCCAGCAGCCTGATTACCGGGACAAGGGACACTGAAGCTTTCTTT
once - TRBJ1-5 TRBV7-2 CASSLVGGAGQPQHF TGTGCCAGCAGCTTAGTTGGGGGCGCAGGGCAGCCCCAGCATTTT
few - TRBJ2-4 TRBV29-1 CSVEVRAASHIQYF TGCAGCGTTGAAGTGAGGGCGGCTAGCCACATTCAGTACTTC
- TRBD1 TRBJ1-1 TRBV29-1 CSASGGPTTEAFF TGCAGCGCCTCAGGGGGGCCTACCACTGAAGCTTTCTTT
once TRBD2 TRBJ2-2 TRBV7-9 CASSKGLAETGELFF TGTGCCAGCAGCAAGGGACTAGCAGAGACCGGGGAGCTGTTTTTT
- TRBD2 TRBJ2-3 TRBV7-2 CASSLALRGGTDTQYF TGTGCCAGCAGCTTAGCGTTGCGGGGGGGCACAGATACGCAGTATTTT
- - TRBJ2-7 TRBV7-2 CASTRALSEQYF TGTGCCAGCACGAGGGCCCTTAGCGAGCAGTACTTC
few - TRBJ2-1 TRBV29-1 CSVEDLRGGVKMNEQFF TGCAGCGTTGAAGATCTTCGCGGCGGGGTTAAGATGAATGAGCAGTTCTTC
- - TRBJ2-1 TRBV4-3 CASSQDLGAYNEQFF TGCGCCAGCAGCCAAGATCTCGGGGCCTACAATGAGCAGTTCTTC
- - TRBJ2-1 TRBV28 CASSGFGSYNEQFF TGTGCCAGCAGTGGGTTCGGCTCCTACAATGAGCAGTTCTTC
- TRBD1 TRBJ2-3 TRBV5-1 CASSLHSPGQGEDTQYF TGCGCCAGCAGCTTGCACAGTCCGGGACAGGGGGAAGATACGCAGTATTTT
- - TRBJ2-1 TRBV18 CASSPPGTPNHNEQFF TGTGCCAGCTCACCACCCGGGACACCAAACCACAATGAGCAGTTCTTC
- TRBD2 TRBJ2-3 TRBV30 CARGLAGGMTDTQYF TGTGCCAGGGGACTAGCGGGGGGCATGACAGATACGCAGTATTTT
- TRBD2 TRBJ2-2 TRBV28 CASSTLAGGLTGELFF TGTGCCAGCAGCACTTTAGCGGGAGGTCTCACCGGGGAGCTGTTTTTT
- - TRBJ2-3 TRBV6-1 CASSEVLTDTQYF TGTGCCAGCAGTGAAGTCCTGACAGATACGCAGTATTTT
- - TRBJ1-6 TRBV14 CASSPTLGDSPLHF TGTGCCAGCAGCCCTACCCTAGGCGATTCACCCCTCCACTTT
- - TRBJ1-1 TRBV2 CASSSDPRTEAFF TGTGCCAGCAGTTCGGACCCGAGGACTGAAGCTTTCTTT
- - TRBJ2-7 TRBV21-1 CAMSSGNEQYF TGTGCCATGTCCTCTGGGAACGAGCAGTACTTC
few TRBD2 TRBJ2-7 TRBV6-5 CASSYRGSGNTYEQYF TGTGCCAGCAGTTACCGTGGTAGCGGGAACACCTACGAGCAGTACTTC
few TRBD1 TRBJ2-7 TRBV29-1 CSVGRTGTTLREQYF TGCAGCGTTGGCAGGACAGGGACAACCTTAAGGGAGCAGTACTTC
- - TRBJ2-7 TRBV2 CASSEDRTTYEQYF TGTGCCAGCAGTGAGGACAGAACTACCTACGAGCAGTACTTC
- - TRBJ1-1 TRBV7-8 CASSLVNRGTEAFF TGTGCCAGCAGCTTAGTGAATCGGGGCACTGAAGCTTTCTTT
- - TRBJ1-2 TRBV28 CASSAGPTNGYTF TGTGCCAGCAGCGCCGGACCGACCAATGGCTACACCTTC
once TRBD2 TRBJ2-1 TRBV29-1 CSVTSGGGYEQFF TGCAGCGTGACTAGCGGGGGTGGCTATGAGCAGTTCTTC
- TRBD2 TRBJ2-1 TRBV29-1 CSVASGGSGNNEQFF TGCAGCGTTGCCTCGGGGGGGAGCGGGAACAATGAGCAGTTCTTC
- - TRBJ1-5 TRBV7-2 CASSLRTAQPQHF TGTGCCAGCAGCTTAAGAACAGCACAGCCCCAGCATTTT
- TRBD1 TRBJ2-7 TRBV18 CASSQGQGPYEQYF TGTGCCAGCTCACAAGGACAGGGGCCCTACGAGCAGTACTTC
- - TRBJ2-7 TRBV2 CASSDRGLYEQYF TGTGCCAGCAGTGACCGGGGACTCTACGAGCAGTACTTC
- - TRBJ1-4 TRBV4-2 CASSQDWPGSNEKLFF TGTGCCAGCAGCCAAGATTGGCCAGGCTCTAATGAAAAACTGTTTTTT
once TRBD1 TRBJ2-7 TRBV10-3 CAISGTGSSYEQYF TGTGCCATATCCGGGACAGGGAGCTCCTACGAGCAGTACTTC